This T cell receptor beta chain was recovered during a study of T cells in Graves' hyperthyroidism and ophthalmopathy. Study-wide points: Ophthalmopathy and stable hyperthyroidism were told apart by a 13 V-J model. Researchers found most expanded thyroid clonotypes above 0.001 in blood as well. Ophthalmopathy was predicted by the model a median of roughly 6.7 months ahead of onset.

V dropped 5 bases and J dropped 0 bases, with 20 bases sitting between them. The V gene's germline CDR1 is SGHAT and CDR2 FQNNGV. The CDR3 is 18 residues long. Each diagnosis drew on symptoms, thyroxine, TRAb, thyroid ultrasound and orbital computed tomography findings. Amplification targeted TCR beta CDR3 regions from RNA transcripts. A first-round RT-PCR of the TCR CDR3 used the HTBI primer set. TCRdb ran MiXCR on the multiplex PCR reads and lists one entry per CDR3 protein. The data contain hundreds of thousands of distinct CDR3 sequences, over 11% of them singletons. This clonotype was detected many times. What it recognizes is unknown.

The chain combines TRBV11-2 with TRBJ2-1, with D possibly TRBD1 on 5 matching bases. This clonotype was sampled from a man aged 45 to 65 with Graves' ophthalmopathy. The sample was blood. As DNA, the CDR3 is TGTGCCAGCAGCCCAAGGATGCAGGGCGAAAGCTCCTACAATGAGCAGTTCTTC. Its translation is CASSPRMQGESSYNEQFF.